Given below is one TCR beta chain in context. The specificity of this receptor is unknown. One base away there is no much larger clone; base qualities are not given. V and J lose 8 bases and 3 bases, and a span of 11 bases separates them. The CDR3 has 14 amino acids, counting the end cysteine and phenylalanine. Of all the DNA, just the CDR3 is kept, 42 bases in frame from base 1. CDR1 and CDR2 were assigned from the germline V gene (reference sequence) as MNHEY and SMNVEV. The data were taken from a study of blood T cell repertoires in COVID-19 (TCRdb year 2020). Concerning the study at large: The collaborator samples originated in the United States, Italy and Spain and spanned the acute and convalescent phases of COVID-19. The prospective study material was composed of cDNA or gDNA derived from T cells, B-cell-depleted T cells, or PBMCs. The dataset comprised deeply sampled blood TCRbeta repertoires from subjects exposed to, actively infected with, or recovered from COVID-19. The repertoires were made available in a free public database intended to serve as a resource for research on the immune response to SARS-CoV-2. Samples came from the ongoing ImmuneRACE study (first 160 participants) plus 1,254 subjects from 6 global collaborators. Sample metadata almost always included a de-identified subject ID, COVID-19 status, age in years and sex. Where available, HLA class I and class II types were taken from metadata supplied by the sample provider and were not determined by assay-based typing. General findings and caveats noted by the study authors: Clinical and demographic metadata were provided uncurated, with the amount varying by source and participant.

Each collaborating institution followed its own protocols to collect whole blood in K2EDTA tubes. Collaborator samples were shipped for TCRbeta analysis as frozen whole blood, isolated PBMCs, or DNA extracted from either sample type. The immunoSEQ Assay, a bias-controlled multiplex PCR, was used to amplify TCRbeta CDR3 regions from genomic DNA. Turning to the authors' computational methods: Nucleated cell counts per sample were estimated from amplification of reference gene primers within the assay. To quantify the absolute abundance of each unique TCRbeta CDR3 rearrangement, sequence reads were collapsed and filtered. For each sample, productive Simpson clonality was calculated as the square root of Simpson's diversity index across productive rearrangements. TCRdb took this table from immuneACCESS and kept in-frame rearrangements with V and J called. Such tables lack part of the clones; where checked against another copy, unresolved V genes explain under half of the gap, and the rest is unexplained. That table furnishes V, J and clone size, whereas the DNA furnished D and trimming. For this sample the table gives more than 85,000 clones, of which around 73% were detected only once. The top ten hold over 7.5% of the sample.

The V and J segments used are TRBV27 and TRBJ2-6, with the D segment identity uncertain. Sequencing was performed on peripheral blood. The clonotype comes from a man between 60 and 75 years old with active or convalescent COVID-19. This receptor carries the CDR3 CASSNPGGANVLTF. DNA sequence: TGTGCCAGCTCGAATCCCGGTGGGGCCAACGTCCTGACTTTC.